The present T cell receptor beta chain was sequenced within a study of shared clonotypes between healthy human individuals. The ends lost 2 bases at V and 0 bases at J; junction bases unmatched: 2. Looked up from germline, CDR1 is LGHNA and CDR2 is YSLEER. The CDR3 is made up of 15 amino acids. General study results and limits: Donor scarcity curtailed the genetic and exposure-history diversity represented herein.

The genomic DNA of each subset was split evenly across several immunoSEQ plates. Generated by immunoSEQ multiplex PCR, the TCRdb table keeps only in-frame clones and is missing some. The profile covers around 1.5 million clones, with around 98% appearing a single time and roughly 0.45% taken by the ten largest. This clone was recorded only once. Its matching antigen is unknown. The gene calls are TRBV4-3 and TRBJ2-3, with 7 bases that match TRBD1. The sequence was obtained from a man younger than 45 in good health. Sequenced: naive CD4+ T cells sorted from blood. As to subset: CD45RA+ positively selected. This CDR3 reads CASSQPGQSTDTQYF. CDR3 coding DNA: TGCGCCAGCAGCCAACCGGGACAGAGCACAGATACGCAGTATTTT.